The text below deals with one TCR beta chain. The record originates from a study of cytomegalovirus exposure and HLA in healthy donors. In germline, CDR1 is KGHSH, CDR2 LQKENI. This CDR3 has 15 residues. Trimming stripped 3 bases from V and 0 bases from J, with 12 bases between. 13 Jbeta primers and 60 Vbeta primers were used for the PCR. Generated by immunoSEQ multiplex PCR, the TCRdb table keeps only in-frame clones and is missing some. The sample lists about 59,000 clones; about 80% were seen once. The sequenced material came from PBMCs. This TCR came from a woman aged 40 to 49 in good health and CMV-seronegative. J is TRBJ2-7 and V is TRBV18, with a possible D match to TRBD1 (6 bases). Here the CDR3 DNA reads TGTGCCAGCTCACCGACAGGAAAAAGCTCCTACGAGCAGTACTTC. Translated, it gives CASSPTGKSSYEQYF.